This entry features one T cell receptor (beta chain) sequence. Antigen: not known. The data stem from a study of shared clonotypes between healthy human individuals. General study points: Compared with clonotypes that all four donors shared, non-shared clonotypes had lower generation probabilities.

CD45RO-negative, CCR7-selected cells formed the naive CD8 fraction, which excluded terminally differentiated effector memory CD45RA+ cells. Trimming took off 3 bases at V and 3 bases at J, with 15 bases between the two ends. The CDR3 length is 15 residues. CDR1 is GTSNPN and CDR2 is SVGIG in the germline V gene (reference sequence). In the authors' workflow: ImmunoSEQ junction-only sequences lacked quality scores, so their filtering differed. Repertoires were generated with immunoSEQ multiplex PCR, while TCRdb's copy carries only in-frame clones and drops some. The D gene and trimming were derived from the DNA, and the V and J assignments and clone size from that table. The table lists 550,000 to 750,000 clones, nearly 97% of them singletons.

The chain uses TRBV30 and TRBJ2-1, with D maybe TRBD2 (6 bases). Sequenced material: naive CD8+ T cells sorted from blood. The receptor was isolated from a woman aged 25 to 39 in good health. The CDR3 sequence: CAWRGGLTFYNEQFF. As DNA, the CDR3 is TGTGCCTGGAGGGGAGGACTTACCTTCTACAATGAGCAGTTCTTC.